By sample share, the clone carrying this T cell receptor (beta chain) is medium-sized (0.01 to 0.1%). What it recognizes is unknown. This sample is drawn from a study of CD8 T cells in ankylosing spondylitis. It was by quantitative 5'-RACE with molecular barcodes that TCR beta libraries were made. TCRdb re-derived calls from the 5' RACE reads in MiXCR, one entry per CDR3 protein. The repertoire holds around 25,000 distinct CDR3 sequences, with 2% to 3% as singletons. Study-level points and caveats: The authors reported significant enrichment of disease-linked clones in matched ankylosing spondylitis synovial fluid. Some of these motif variants have turned up before, in reports on reactive arthritis synovial fluid and blood.

In germline, CDR1 is SGDLS, CDR2 YYNGEE. Between the trimmed V and J ends, which lost 2 bases and 2 bases, there was a span of 10 bases. This CDR3 is 15 amino acids long. Sequencing was carried out using blood, either unsorted or a sorted T cell fraction (not recorded which). This sequence originates from a female donor with ankylosing spondylitis or in good health (not recorded which). This sequence joins TRBV9 and TRBJ2-2; the D is unclear. For the CDR3, the DNA is TGTGCCAGCAGCGTTCGCTCCATTAACACCGGGGAGCTGTTTTTT. It is translated as CASSVRSINTGELFF.